Following are 9 T cell receptor beta chains from one sample sequenced in a study of shared clonotypes between healthy human individuals. TCRdb keeps only in-frame clones here, not all; method: immunoSEQ multiplex PCR. The data show roughly 1 million clones, about 77% seen once. Sequencing was performed on memory CD4+ T cells sorted from blood. As for subset: CD45RA-negative fraction. All receptors come from a man aged 18 to 35 in good health.

This clone was observed a few times. One end of the junction fails to match germline, which may point to a read error. This sequence joins TRBV7-7 and TRBJ2-5; 9 bases map to TRBD2. Germline V gene sequence: CDR1 SSHAT, CDR2 FNYEAQ (reference sequence). The CDR3 runs 15 residues. The CDR3 reads CASSRLSGSGETQYF. The DNA of the CDR3 is TGTGCTAGCAGCCGCCTTAGCGGGAGCGGTGAGACCCAGTACTTC.

The chain couples TRBV14 to TRBJ1-3; D gene ambiguous. Per germline, CDR1 SGHDN and CDR2 FVKESK. The CDR3 extends over 13 amino acids. Trimming left V 1 base short and J 3 bases short, with 4 bases between. The CDR3: CASSQAGGNTIYF. The CDR3 DNA sequence: TGTGCCAGCAGCCAAGCTGGTGGAAACACCATATATTTT.

The J gene is TRBJ1-4, the V gene TRBV11-1; D gene uncertain. Germline V gene data show CDR1 as SGHAT and CDR2 as FQDESV (reference sequence). The V gene lost 8 bases and the J gene lost 6 bases, with 13 bases spanning the gap. The CDR3 has 13 residues. The CDR3: CASPNGSYEKLFF. In DNA, the CDR3 is TGTGCCAGCCCTAACGGCAGTTATGAAAAACTGTTTTTT.

The V and J genes are TRBV10-3 and TRBJ2-7; a possible D gene is TRBD2 (6 bases). Trimming stripped 7 bases from V and 4 bases from J, with 8 bases between. The CDR3 extends over 11 amino acids. Germline loops: CDR1 ENHRY, CDR2 SYGVKD. DNA of the CDR3: TGTGCCATCAAGGGAGGATACGAGCAGTACTTC. This codes for CAIKGGYEQYF.

This clone has a handful of counts. The J gene is TRBJ2-2, the V gene TRBV5-1; no reliable D call. The CDR3 consists of 13 residues. Germline lookup yields CDR1 SGHRS and CDR2 YFSETQ. Between the trimmed V and J ends, which lost 2 bases and 1 base, there was a span of 3 bases. In nucleotides, the CDR3 is TGCGCCAGCAGCTTACTGAACACCGGGGAGCTGTTTTTT. Translated, it gives CASSLLNTGELFF.

V gene TRBV6-1 combines with J gene TRBJ1-1; D remains ambiguous. CDR1 is MNHNS and CDR2 is SASEGT in the germline V gene. The CDR3 contains 16 residues. V lost 1 base and J lost 1, with 13 bases in between. The CDR3 is CASSEGRLARNTEAFF. CDR3 bases: TGTGCCAGCAGTGAAGGCAGGCTGGCAAGGAACACTGAAGCTTTCTTT.

This chain uses TRBV5-1 with TRBJ2-1; 16 positions agree with TRBD2. Per germline, CDR1 SGHRS and CDR2 YFSETQ. The CDR3 has 19 residues. J gave up 0 bases and V 4 bases, and 7 bases lay outside the gene matches. The chain's CDR3 is CASSPGLAGGGYSYNEQFF. The CDR3 nucleotides are TGCGCCAGCAGCCCGGGACTAGCGGGAGGGGGTTACTCCTACAATGAGCAGTTCTTC.

This chain uses TRBV10-2 with TRBJ1-2; 7 nucleotides line up with TRBD1. There are 15 residues in the CDR3. V shed 3 bases and J 0 bases; nucleotides not matched to a gene: 4. The germline CDR1 and CDR2 sequences are WSHSY and SAAADI. The CDR3 protein is CASSDRDRANYGYTF. The CDR3 DNA sequence: TGCGCCAGCAGTGACCGTGACAGGGCTAACTATGGCTACACCTTC.

The chain combines TRBV11-2 with TRBJ1-3; no clear D gene. The CDR3 loop spans 15 amino acids. Looked up from germline, CDR1 is SGHAT and CDR2 is FQNNGV. Trimming left V 6 bases short and J 4 bases short, with 16 bases between. This chain's CDR3 is CASRQTWGSGNTIYF. DNA of the CDR3: TGTGCCAGCAGACAAACCTGGGGATCCGGAAACACCATATATTTT.